The TCR beta chain described here comes from a study of brain T cells in children with intractable seizures (dated by TCRdb to 2020 to 2023). Regarding the research as a whole: Resected brain tissue from about 50 pediatric epilepsy surgery cases was first screened for immune gene transcripts using a NanoString immunology panel. Among the roughly 12 selected surgery cases, pre-surgery blood was additionally sequenced for eight, leaving four cases with brain tissue only. The paper as a whole reports these results and caveats: Because sequencing depth differed between pre- and post-surgery blood, the absence of clones from the pre-surgery sample may reflect undersampling. Viral specificity was inferred only from CDR3 sequence similarity, and patients' HCMV serostatus was unknown.

The time point label for this specimen denotes: resected brain tissue, or blood drawn just prior to surgery. Surgery cases with the highest brain T cell transcript signatures were selected for TCR beta chain sequencing of brain tissue and, where available, blood. Before surgery, patients had received at least one anti-epileptic drug. TCR-sequenced patients were children with drug-resistant epilepsy due to tuberous sclerosis complex, focal cortical dysplasia, Rasmussen encephalitis or hemimegalencephaly. Bulk genomic DNA was isolated from unsorted brain tissue and whole blood using the Monarch genomic DNA purification kit. The immunoSEQ assay was used to generate TCR beta chain sequences from genomic DNA. The paper's processing steps were these. CDR3 sequences that did not begin with the conserved framework cysteine at position 104 were removed manually. Clonality was calculated as one minus the normalized Shannon's Diversity Index, with values ranging from 0 (maximal diversity) to 1 (oligoclonal). Chi-squared comparison-of-proportions tests assessed whether the same CDR3 differed in frequency between samples, such as brain versus blood. Public clonotypes were found through immuneACCESS searches, while the VDJdb browser was used to judge similarity to known antiviral clonotypes. TCRdb took this table from immuneACCESS and kept in-frame rearrangements with V and J called. Such tables lack part of the clones; where checked against another copy, unresolved V genes explain under half of the gap, and the rest is unexplained. V and J calls and clone size follow that table, whereas D and trimming were derived from the DNA. The sample table records tens of thousands of clones; just over 90% of these occur just once. In total, the top ten clones hold approximately 1.4% of the sample.

This clone has just one count. Its antigen is still unknown. No per-base quality is available; no much larger clone lies one base away. The sample consisted of peripheral blood, taken at surgery. This TCR came from a boy younger than two with tuberous sclerosis and intractable seizures.

The base sequence is TGTGCCAGCACCAAGGGGGATAACTATGGCTACACCTTC. This yields the protein CASTKGDNYGYTF. The rearranged chain carries TRBV6-8 and TRBJ1-2; the D gene is perhaps TRBD1, from 6 matching bases. The germline V gene encodes CDR1 MNHGY and CDR2 SAAAGT. V was cut back by 7 bases and J by 1 base, leaving a gap of 10 bases between them. Counted from cysteine to phenylalanine, this CDR3 has 13 amino acids. The kept DNA is CDR3 alone, 39 bases in frame from the first base.